The 21 T cell receptor beta chains reported below all come from one sample, sequenced in a study of cytomegalovirus exposure and HLA in healthy donors. The PCR used 60 Vbeta and 13 Jbeta primers. TCRdb keeps only in-frame clones here, not all; method: immunoSEQ multiplex PCR. The data show nearly 200,000 clones, with roughly 80% seen just once and approximately 2% held by the top ten. Input material: PBMCs. These receptors originate from a young woman in good health and CMV-seropositive.

V gene TRBV5-1 combines with J gene TRBJ1-1; TRBD1 matches 7 bases. Trimming at V came to 0 bases and at J to 4 bases, leaving 3 bases not matched to a gene. The CDR3 sequence is 14 residues long. The V gene's germline CDR1 is SGHRS and CDR2 YFSETQ. The CDR3 sequence is CASSLGQGVTEAFF. The CDR3 DNA reads as TGCGCCAGCAGCTTGGGACAGGGTGTCACTGAAGCTTTCTTT.

This clone was counted only a few times. V and J are TRBV28 and TRBJ1-5; D gene unclear. The germline gives CDR1 MDHEN, CDR2 SYDVKM. V was clipped by 3 bases and J by 11 bases, with 11 bases between them. This CDR3 comprises 12 residues. CDR3 sequence (DNA): TGTGCCAGCAGTTTGGCCTGGCAATCCCAGCATTTT. This sequence encodes CASSLAWQSQHF.

CDR3 DNA sequence: TGTGCCAGCAGTTTCGGTAAGGGGGCCGGCAATCAGCCCCAGCATTTT. It yields the protein CASSFGKGAGNQPQHF. The V and J genes are TRBV27 and TRBJ1-5; 7 bases line up with TRBD1. The CDR3 is 16 amino acids. The V gene's germline CDR1 is MNHEY and CDR2 SMNVEV (reference sequence). The J segment lost 2 bases and the V segment lost 3 bases, leaving 7 bases of the junction unmatched.

This clone has only a few counts. J is TRBJ2-6 and V is TRBV4-1, with 9 bases lining up with TRBD1. V lost 2 bases to trimming and J lost 0 bases; unmatched junction nucleotides: 2. CDR3 length: 17 residues. Germline values: CDR1 MGHRA, CDR2 YSYEKL. The CDR3 nucleotides are TGCGCCAGCAGCCAAAAGACAGGGGGCTCTGGGGCCAACGTCCTGACTTTC. Translating it yields CASSQKTGGSGANVLTF.

This clone was counted between two and nine times. The chain combines TRBV7-2 with TRBJ1-6; TRBD1 might be the D (6 bases). This CDR3 is 15 amino acids long. Trimming took 5 bases from V and 9 from J, leaving 17 bases between them. Germline CDR1 is SGHTA and CDR2 is FQGNSA. CDR3 sequence: CASSLFAGEGSPLHF. CDR3 coding DNA: TGTGCCAGCAGCCTATTTGCAGGGGAGGGTTCACCCCTCCACTTT.

The gene calls are TRBV28 and TRBJ1-5; tentative D call: TRBD1 (6 bases). CDR3 length: 14 amino acids. Trimming took 6 bases from V and 9 from J, leaving 18 bases between them. The germline V gene has CDR1 MDHEN and CDR2 SYDVKM. CDR3: CASSQRTDLLPQHF. In DNA form, the CDR3 reads TGTGCCAGCAGCCAAAGGACAGACCTGTTGCCCCAGCATTTT.

The V and J genes are TRBV30 and TRBJ1-3, with D unresolved. This CDR3 is built from 14 residues. Germline V gene sequence: CDR1 GTSNPN, CDR2 SVGIG (reference sequence). The ends were cut back, 5 bases at V and 0 bases at J, with 11 bases in the middle. The CDR3 DNA reads TGTGCCTGGGGCGCGGGGAGCTCTGGAAACACCATATATTTT. This codes for CAWGAGSSGNTIYF.

This chain links TRBV5-6 with TRBJ2-3; D is perhaps TRBD2 (5 bases). The V end lost 2 bases, the J end lost 8 bases, and 6 bases lay between the germline ends. The CDR3 extends over 11 amino acids. The germline gives CDR1 SGHDT, CDR2 YYEEEE. This chain's CDR3 is CASSFSGTQYF. The CDR3 nucleotides read TGTGCCAGCAGCTTCAGCGGTACGCAGTATTTT.

This clone was found a few times. The genes are TRBV11-2 and TRBJ2-5; 7 bases are a match to TRBD1. V shed 6 bases, J shed 5 bases, and the junction held 12 bases outside the gene matches. The CDR3 has 15 amino acids. Per the germline V gene, CDR1 is SGHAT and CDR2 is FQNNGV. CDR3 in DNA: TGTGCCAGCAGGTCGACGACAGGGCCCTGGGAGACCCAGTACTTC. Protein product: CASRSTTGPWETQYF.

This rearrangement joins TRBV5-1 to TRBJ1-5, with 8 bases aligning to TRBD1. Looked up from germline, CDR1 is SGHRS and CDR2 is YFSETQ. V was pared by 0 bases and J by 6 bases, with 8 bases of the junction left unmatched. The CDR3 runs 16 residues. This chain's CDR3 is CASSLDGRGQGQPQHF. In DNA, the CDR3 is TGCGCCAGCAGCTTGGATGGCAGGGGGCAAGGTCAGCCCCAGCATTTT.

In nucleotides, the CDR3 is TGTGCCATCAGTGAGGACGGAGATCAGCCCCAGCATTTT. Its protein is CAISEDGDQPQHF. This sequence joins TRBV10-3 and TRBJ1-5; D is ambiguous. There are 13 residues in the CDR3. Germline CDR1 reads ENHRY; CDR2 reads SYGVKD. The V gene lost 2 bases and the J gene lost 5 bases, with 7 bases spanning the gap.

This rearrangement joins TRBV7-2 to TRBJ1-2; no clear D gene. Germline V lookup: CDR1 SGHTA, CDR2 FQGNSA. V was pared by 1 base and J by 7 bases, with 7 bases between. This CDR3 is 12 amino acids long. The CDR3 loop is CASSLVSGGYTF. DNA for the CDR3: TGTGCCAGCAGCTTAGTGTCAGGTGGCTACACCTTC.

About this clone: Additional DNA sequences in this sample encode the identical CDR3. The rearrangement links TRBV19 to TRBJ2-5; TRBD2 matches 9 bases. The CDR3 is 15 amino acids. V gave up 3 bases and J gave up 5 bases; unmatched junction bases: 7. CDR1 LNHDA and CDR2 SQIVND come from the germline V gene (reference sequence). Here the CDR3 reads CASSIGGLAGETQYF. The CDR3 DNA sequence: TGTGCCAGTAGTATTGGTGGGCTAGCGGGGGAGACCCAGTACTTC.

This chain connects TRBV5-1 to TRBJ1-4; no clear D gene. The CDR3 has 16 residues. V lost 4 bases, J lost 0 bases, and 13 bases lay in between. CDR1 and CDR2 (germline): SGHRS, YFSETQ. The CDR3 is CASSPRVQATNEKLFF. In nucleotides, the CDR3 is TGCGCCAGCAGCCCCCGTGTTCAGGCAACTAATGAAAAACTGTTTTTT.

The chain recombines TRBV6-1 with TRBJ1-3; possible D gene TRBD1, 5 bases. Trimming took 7 bases from V and 0 from J, leaving 13 bases between them. Germline lookup yields CDR1 MNHNS and CDR2 SASEGT. There are 15 residues in the CDR3. CDR3 in DNA: TGTGCCAGCACCACCAGGGTGCCCTCTGGAAACACCATATATTTT. As protein: CASTTRVPSGNTIYF.

This clone appeared once. The CDR3 DNA follows: TGTGCCAGCAGCAACGGTGCGGGGAAGGGCTGCAATGAGCAGTTCTTC. Protein sequence: CASSNGAGKGCNEQFF. The V call is TRBV7-4, the J call TRBJ2-1, with D possibly matching TRBD2 (6 bases). The CDR3 has 16 residues. Germline-derived CDR1 and CDR2 are SGHVT and SQSDAQ. The ends were cut back, 5 bases at V and 6 bases at J, with 20 bases in the middle.

The CDR3 sequence is CASGQVNTEAFF. CDR3 in DNA: TGTGCCAGCGGACAGGTGAACACTGAAGCTTTCTTT. The chain is built from TRBV10-3 and TRBJ1-1; 7 bases are a match to TRBD1. Germline trimming cut 10 bases from V and 0 bases from J; bases unmatched to any gene: 2. CDR1 is ENHRY, CDR2 SYGVKD, per germline. The CDR3 loop spans 12 amino acids.

The chain uses TRBV6-5 and TRBJ1-2; TRBD1 agrees at 9 bases. The length of the CDR3 is 15 residues. The germline CDR1 and CDR2 sequences are MNHEY and SVGAGI. J was trimmed by 5 bases and V by 6 bases; bases with no gene match: 10. CDR3 DNA: TGTGCCAGCAGCCCCGGGACAGGGAACATTTATGGCTACACCTTC. It yields the protein CASSPGTGNIYGYTF.

The chain recombines TRBV19 with TRBJ2-2, with D possibly being TRBD1 (6 bases). This CDR3 has 14 amino acids. The V end was cut by 8 bases, the J end by 1 base, with 11 bases between. Germline CDR1 LNHDA, CDR2 SQIVND (reference sequence). Written as DNA, the CDR3 is TGTGCCAGTTCCGGGACACTGAACACCGGGGAGCTGTTTTTT. This gives the protein CASSGTLNTGELFF.

J is TRBJ1-3 and V is TRBV29-1; D ambiguous. Germline V gene sequence: CDR1 SQVTM, CDR2 ANQGSEA. This CDR3 region has 18 residues. V shed 4 bases and J shed 0 bases, with 22 bases lying between them. CDR3 DNA sequence: TGCAGCGTTGTTTGTCAGTGGGCAGGCTTTGGCTCTGGAAACACCATATATTTT. This sequence encodes CSVVCQWAGFGSGNTIYF.

This chain joins TRBV15 and TRBJ2-5; D not resolved. Trimming removed 0 bases at V and 6 bases at J, with 5 bases between. This CDR3 is built from 12 residues. Germline V gene lookup returns CDR1 LNHNV and CDR2 YYDKDF (reference sequence). Here the CDR3 reads CATSRDQKTQYF. The DNA for the CDR3 is TGTGCCACCAGCAGAGATCAGAAGACCCAGTACTTC.